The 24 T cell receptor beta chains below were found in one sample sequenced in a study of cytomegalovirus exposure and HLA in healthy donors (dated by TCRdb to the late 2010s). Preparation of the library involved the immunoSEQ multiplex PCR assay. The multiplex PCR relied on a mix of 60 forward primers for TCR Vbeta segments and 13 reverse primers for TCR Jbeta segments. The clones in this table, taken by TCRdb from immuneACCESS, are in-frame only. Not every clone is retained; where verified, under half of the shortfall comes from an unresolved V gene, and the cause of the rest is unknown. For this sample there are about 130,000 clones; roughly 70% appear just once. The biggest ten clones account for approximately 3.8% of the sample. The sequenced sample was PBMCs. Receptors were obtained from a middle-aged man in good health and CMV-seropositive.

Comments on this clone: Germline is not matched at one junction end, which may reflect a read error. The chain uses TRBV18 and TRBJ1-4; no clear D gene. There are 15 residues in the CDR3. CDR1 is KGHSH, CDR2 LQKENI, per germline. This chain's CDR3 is CAGSAQRGSSEKLFF. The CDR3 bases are TGTGCCGGCTCTGCCCAACGGGGTTCATCTGAAAAACTGTTTTTT.

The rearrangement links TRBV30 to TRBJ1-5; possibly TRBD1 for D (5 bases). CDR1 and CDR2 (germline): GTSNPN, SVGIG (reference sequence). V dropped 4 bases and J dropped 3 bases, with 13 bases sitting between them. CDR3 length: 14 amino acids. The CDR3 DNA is TGTGCCTGGACACGGATGGGGCCCAATCAGCCCCAGCATTTT. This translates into CAWTRMGPNQPQHF.

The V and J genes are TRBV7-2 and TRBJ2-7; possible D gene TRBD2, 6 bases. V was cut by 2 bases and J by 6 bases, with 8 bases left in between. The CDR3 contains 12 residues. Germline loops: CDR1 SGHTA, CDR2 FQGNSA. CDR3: CASSLRGGEQYF. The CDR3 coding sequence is TGTGCCAGCAGCTTAAGGGGAGGCGAGCAGTACTTC.

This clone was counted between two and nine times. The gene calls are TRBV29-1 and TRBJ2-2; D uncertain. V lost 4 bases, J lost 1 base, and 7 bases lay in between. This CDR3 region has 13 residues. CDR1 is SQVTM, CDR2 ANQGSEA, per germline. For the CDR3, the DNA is TGCAGCGTTGGAGACTGGAACACCGGGGAGCTGTTTTTT. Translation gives CSVGDWNTGELFF.

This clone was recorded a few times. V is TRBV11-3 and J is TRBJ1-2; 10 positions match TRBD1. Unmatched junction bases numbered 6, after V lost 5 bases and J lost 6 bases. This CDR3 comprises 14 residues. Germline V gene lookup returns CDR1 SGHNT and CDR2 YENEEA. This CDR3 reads CASSGRQGAHGYTF. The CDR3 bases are TGTGCCAGCAGCGGTCGACAGGGGGCGCATGGCTACACCTTC.

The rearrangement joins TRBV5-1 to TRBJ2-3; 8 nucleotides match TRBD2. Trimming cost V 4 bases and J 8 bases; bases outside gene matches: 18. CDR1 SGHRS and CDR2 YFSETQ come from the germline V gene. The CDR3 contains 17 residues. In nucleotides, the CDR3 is TGCGCCAGCAGCGTTCCTACTAGCGGTACCTATAGGGGTACGCAGTATTTT. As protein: CASSVPTSGTYRGTQYF.

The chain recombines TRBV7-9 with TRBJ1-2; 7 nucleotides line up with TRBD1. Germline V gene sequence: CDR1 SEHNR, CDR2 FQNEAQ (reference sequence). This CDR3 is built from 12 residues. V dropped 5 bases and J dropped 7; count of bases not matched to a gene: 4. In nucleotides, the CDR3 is TGTGCCAGCAGCCCAACAGGGGTTGGCTACACCTTC. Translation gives CASSPTGVGYTF.

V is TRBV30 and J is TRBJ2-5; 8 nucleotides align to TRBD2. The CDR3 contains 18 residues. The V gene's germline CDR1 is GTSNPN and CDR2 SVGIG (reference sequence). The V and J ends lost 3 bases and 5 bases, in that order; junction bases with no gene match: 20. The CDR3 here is CAWSRVGRASGLWETQYF. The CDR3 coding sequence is TGTGCCTGGAGCCGCGTCGGAAGGGCTAGCGGGTTGTGGGAGACCCAGTACTTC.

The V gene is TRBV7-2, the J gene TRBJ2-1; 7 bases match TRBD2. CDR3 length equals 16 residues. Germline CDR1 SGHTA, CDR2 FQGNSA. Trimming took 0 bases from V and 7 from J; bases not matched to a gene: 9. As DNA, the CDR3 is TGTGCCAGCAGCTTAGCGTCGGGGGAGGGCCTGAATGAGCAGTTCTTC. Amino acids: CASSLASGEGLNEQFF.

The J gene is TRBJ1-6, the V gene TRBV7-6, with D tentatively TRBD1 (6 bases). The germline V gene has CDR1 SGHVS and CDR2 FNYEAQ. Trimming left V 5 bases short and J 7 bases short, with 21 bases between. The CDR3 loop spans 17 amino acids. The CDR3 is CASSARTSGVLNSPLHF. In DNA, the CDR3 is TGTGCCAGCAGCGCCCGAACGTCAGGGGTGTTGAATTCACCCCTCCACTTT.

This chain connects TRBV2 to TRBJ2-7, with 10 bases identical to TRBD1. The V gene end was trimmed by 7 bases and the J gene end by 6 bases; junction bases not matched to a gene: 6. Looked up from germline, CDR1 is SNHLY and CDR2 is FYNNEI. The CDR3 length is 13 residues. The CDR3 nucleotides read TGTGCCAGCACCGGGACAGGGGTGACCGAGCAGTACTTC. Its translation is CASTGTGVTEQYF.

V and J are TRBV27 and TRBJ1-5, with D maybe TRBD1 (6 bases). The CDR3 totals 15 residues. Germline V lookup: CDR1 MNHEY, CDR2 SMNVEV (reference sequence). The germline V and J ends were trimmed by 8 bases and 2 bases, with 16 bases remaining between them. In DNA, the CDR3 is TGTGCCAGCCAAAAGGGGGAACGTGGCAATCAGCCCCAGCATTTT. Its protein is CASQKGERGNQPQHF.

CDR3 protein: CASSLAGADQPQHF. The CDR3 coding sequence is TGTGCCAGCAGTTTAGCAGGGGCCGATCAGCCCCAGCATTTT. The rearrangement joins TRBV27 to TRBJ1-5; perhaps TRBD1 as D (6 bases). Looked up from germline, CDR1 is MNHEY and CDR2 is SMNVEV (reference sequence). The CDR3 extends over 14 amino acids. V lost 2 bases and J lost 5, with 10 bases in between.

CDR3 DNA sequence: TGTGCCAGTAGTCCCGGGGACAGGACCAACTATGGCTACACCTTC. Its translation is CASSPGDRTNYGYTF. This rearrangement joins TRBV19 to TRBJ1-2, with 8 bases that match TRBD1. CDR1 and CDR2 (germline): LNHDA, SQIVND (reference sequence). The CDR3 has 15 amino acids. V shed 5 bases and J 2 bases; nucleotides not matched to a gene: 7.

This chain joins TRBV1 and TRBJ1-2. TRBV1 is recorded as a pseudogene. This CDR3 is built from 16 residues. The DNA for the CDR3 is TGCACCAGCAGCCAAGATCGGGTTGTTATGCCTTATGGCTACACCTTC. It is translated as CTSSQDRVVMPYGYTF.

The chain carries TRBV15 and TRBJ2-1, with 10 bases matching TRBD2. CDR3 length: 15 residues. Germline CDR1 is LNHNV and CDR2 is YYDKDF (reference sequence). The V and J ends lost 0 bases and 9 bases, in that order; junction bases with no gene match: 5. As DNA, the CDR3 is TGTGCCACCAGCAGAGAGTCTAGCGGGAGTAGTGAGCAGTTCTTC. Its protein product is CATSRESSGSSEQFF.

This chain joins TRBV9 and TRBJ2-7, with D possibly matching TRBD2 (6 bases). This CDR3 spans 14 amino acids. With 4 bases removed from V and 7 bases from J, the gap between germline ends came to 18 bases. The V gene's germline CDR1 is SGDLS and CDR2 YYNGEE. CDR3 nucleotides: TGTGCCAGCAGCCCCGGGACTGGGCTCCTGGAGCAGTACTTC. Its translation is CASSPGTGLLEQYF. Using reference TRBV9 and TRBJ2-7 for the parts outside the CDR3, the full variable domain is DSGVTQTPKHLITATGQRVTLRCSPRSGDLSVYWYQQSLDQGLQFLIQYYNGEERAKGNILERFSAQQFPDLHSELNLSSLELGDSALYFCASSPGTGLLEQYFGPGTRLTVT.

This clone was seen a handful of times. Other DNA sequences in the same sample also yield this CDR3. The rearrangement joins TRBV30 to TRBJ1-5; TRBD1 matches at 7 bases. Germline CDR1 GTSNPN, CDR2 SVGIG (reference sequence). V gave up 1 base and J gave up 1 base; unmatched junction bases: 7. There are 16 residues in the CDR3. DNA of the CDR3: TGTGCCTGGAGTGCTGAGACAGGGAGGAGCAATCAGCCCCAGCATTTT. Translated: CAWSAETGRSNQPQHF.

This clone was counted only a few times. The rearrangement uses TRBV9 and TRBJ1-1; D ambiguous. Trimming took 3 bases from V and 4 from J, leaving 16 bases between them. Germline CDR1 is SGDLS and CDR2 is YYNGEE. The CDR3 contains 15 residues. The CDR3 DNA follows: TGTGCCAGCAGCGGGTCCGGAGGCTTCTTCACTGAAGCTTTCTTT. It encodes CASSGSGGFFTEAFF.

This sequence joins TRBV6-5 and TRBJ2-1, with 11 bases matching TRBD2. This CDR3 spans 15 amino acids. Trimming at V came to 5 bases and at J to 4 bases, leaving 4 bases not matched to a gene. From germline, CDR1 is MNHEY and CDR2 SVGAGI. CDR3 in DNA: TGTGCCAGCAGTGGGGGACTAGCGGTTTACAATGAGCAGTTCTTC. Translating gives CASSGGLAVYNEQFF.

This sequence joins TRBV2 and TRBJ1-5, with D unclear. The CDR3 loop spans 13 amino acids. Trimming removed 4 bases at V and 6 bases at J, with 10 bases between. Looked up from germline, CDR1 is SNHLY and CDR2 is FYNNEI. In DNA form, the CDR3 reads TGTGCCAGCAGTGGAGTCGACATTCAGCCCCAGCATTTT. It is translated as CASSGVDIQPQHF.

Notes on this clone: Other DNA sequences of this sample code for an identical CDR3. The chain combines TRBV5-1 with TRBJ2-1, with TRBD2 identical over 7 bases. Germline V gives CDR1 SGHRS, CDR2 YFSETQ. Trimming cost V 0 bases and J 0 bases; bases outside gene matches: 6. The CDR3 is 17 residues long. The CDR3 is CASSLEASGSSYNEQFF. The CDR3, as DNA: TGCGCCAGCAGCTTGGAGGCTAGCGGCAGCTCCTACAATGAGCAGTTCTTC.

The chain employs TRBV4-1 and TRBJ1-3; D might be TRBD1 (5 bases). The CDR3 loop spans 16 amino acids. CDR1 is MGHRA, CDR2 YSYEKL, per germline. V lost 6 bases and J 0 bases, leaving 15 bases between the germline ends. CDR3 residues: CASRTSRASSGNTIYF. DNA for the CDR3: TGCGCCAGCAGGACAAGCAGGGCCAGCTCTGGAAACACCATATATTTT.

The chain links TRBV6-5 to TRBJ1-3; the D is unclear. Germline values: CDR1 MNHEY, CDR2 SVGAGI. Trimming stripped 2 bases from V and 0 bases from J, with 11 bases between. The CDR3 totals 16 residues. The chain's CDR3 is CASSYLGGVSGNTIYF. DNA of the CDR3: TGTGCCAGCAGTTACCTAGGCGGGGTCTCTGGAAACACCATATATTTT.